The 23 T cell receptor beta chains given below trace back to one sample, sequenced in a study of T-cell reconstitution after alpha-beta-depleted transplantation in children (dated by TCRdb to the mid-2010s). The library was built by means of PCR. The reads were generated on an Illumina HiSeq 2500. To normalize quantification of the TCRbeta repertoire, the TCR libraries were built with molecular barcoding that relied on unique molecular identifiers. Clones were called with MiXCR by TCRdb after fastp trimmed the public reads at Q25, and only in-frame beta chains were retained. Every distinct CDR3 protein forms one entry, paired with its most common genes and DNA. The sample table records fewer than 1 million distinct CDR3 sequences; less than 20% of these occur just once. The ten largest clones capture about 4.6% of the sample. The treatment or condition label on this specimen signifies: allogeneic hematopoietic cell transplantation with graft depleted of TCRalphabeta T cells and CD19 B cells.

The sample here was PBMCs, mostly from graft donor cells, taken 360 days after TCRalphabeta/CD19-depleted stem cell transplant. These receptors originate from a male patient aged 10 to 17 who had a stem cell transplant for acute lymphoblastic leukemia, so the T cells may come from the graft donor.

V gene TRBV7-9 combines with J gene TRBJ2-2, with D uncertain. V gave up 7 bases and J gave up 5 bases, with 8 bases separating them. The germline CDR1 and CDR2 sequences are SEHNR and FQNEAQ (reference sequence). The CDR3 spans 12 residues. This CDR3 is CASNAPTGELFF. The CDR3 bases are TGTGCCAGCAACGCGCCGACCGGGGAGCTGTTTTTT.

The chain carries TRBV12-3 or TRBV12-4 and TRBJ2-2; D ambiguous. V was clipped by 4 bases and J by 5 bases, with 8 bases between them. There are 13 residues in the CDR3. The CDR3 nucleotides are TGTGCCAGCAGTTATAGCCCGACCGGGGAGCTGTTTTTT. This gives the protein CASSYSPTGELFF.

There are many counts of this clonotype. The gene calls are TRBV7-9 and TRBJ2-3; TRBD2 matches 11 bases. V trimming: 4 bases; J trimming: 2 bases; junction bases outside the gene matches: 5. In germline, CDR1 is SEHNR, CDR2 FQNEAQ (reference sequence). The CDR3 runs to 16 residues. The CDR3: CASSSGTSGITDTQYF. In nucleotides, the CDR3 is TGTGCCAGCAGCTCTGGGACTAGCGGCATCACAGATACGCAGTATTTT.

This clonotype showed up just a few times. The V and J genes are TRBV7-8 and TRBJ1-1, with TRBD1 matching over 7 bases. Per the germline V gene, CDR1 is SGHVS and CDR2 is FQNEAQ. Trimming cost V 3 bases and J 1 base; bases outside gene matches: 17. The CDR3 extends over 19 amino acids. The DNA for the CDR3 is TGTGCCAGCAGCTTTGGGCGAGGGGGCAGGAGGGAAACGAACACTGAAGCTTTCTTT. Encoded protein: CASSFGRGGRRETNTEAFF.

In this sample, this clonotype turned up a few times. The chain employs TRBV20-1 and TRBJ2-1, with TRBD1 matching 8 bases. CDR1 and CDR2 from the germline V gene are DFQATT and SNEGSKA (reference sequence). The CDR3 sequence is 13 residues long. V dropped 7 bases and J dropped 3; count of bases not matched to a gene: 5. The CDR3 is CSVQGAGYNEQFF. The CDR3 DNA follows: TGCAGTGTCCAGGGGGCCGGCTACAATGAGCAGTTCTTC.

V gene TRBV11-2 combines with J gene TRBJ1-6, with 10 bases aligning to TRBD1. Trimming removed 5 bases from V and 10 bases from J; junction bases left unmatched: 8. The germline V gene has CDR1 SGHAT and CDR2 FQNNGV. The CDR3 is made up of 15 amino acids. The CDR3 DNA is TGTGCCAGCAGCCAGCCGGGGACAGGGGACTCACCCCTCCACTTT. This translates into CASSQPGTGDSPLHF. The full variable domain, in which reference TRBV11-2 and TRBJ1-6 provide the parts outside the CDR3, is EAGVAQSPRYKIIEKRQSVAFWCNPISGHATLYWYQQILGQGPKLLIQFQNNGVVDDSQLPKDRFSAERLKGVDSTLKIQPAKLEDSAVYLCASSQPGTGDSPLHFGNGTRLTVT.

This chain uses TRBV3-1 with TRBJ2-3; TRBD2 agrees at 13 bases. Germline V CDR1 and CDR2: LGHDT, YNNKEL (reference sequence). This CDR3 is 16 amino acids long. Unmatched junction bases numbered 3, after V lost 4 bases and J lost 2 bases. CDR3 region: CASSRTSGSITDTQYF. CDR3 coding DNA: TGTGCCAGCAGCCGGACTAGCGGGAGTATCACAGATACGCAGTATTTT.

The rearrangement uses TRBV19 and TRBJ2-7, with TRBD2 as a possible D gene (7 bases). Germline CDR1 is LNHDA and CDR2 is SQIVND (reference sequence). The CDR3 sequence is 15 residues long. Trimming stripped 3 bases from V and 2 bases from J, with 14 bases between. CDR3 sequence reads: CASSITGTNAYEQYF. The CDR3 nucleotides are TGTGCCAGTAGTATTACAGGGACTAACGCCTACGAGCAGTACTTC.

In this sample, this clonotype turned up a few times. The CDR3 region is CASSRAGGTGELFF. The CDR3, as DNA: TGTGCCAGCAGCCGAGCAGGGGGCACCGGGGAGCTGTTTTTT. The genes are TRBV12-3 or TRBV12-4 and TRBJ2-2, with 7 nucleotides matching TRBD1. This CDR3 has 14 amino acids. V lost 6 bases and J lost 4; bases outside the gene matches: 5.

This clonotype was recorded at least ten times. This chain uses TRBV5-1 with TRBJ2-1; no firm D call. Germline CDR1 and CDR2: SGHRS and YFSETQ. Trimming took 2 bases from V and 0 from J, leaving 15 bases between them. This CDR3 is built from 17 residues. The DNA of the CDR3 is TGCGCCAGCAGCTTCGAGTTCCTTAAGAGCTCCTACAATGAGCAGTTCTTC. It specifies CASSFEFLKSSYNEQFF.

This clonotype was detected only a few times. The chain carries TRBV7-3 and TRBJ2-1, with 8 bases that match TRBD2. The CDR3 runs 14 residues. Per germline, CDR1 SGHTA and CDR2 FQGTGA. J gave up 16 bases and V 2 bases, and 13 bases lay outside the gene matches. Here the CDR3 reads CASSLSGLAGGKFF. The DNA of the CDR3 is TGTGCCAGCAGCTTATCCGGTTTGGCGGGAGGCAAATTCTTC.

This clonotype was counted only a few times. CDR3 in amino acids: CASRDSTRGRPYEQYF. CDR3 DNA sequence: TGTGCCAGCCGTGACTCAACCCGGGGACGCCCTTACGAGCAGTACTTC. V is TRBV5-6 and J is TRBJ2-7; D may be TRBD1 or TRBD2 (5 bases each). This CDR3 comprises 16 residues. Trimming removed 7 bases at V and 4 bases at J, with 24 bases between. Germline lookup yields CDR1 SGHDT and CDR2 YYEEEE.

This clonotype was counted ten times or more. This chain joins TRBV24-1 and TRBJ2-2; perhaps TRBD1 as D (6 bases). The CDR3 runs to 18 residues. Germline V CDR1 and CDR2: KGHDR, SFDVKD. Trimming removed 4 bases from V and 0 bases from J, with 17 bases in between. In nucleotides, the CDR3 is TGTGCCACCAGTGAAGGATCCCCCGGGACACCGAACACCGGGGAGCTGTTTTTT. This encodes CATSEGSPGTPNTGELFF.

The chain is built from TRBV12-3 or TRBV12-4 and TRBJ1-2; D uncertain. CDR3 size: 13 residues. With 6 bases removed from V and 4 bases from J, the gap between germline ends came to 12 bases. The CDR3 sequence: CASRHNPSYGYTF. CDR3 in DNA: TGTGCCAGCAGACACAATCCCTCCTATGGCTACACCTTC.

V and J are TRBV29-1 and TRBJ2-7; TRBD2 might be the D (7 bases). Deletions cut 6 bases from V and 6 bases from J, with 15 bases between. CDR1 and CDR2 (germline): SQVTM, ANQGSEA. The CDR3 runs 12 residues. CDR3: CSVRGASGEQYF. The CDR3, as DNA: TGCAGCGTCCGGGGGGCGTCCGGCGAGCAGTACTTC.

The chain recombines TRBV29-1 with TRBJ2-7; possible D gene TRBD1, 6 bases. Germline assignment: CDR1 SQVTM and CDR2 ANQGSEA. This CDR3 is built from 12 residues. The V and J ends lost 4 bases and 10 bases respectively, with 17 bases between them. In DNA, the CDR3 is TGCAGCGTTGTGGGGGCGCGAAGCGATCAGTACTTC. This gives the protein CSVVGARSDQYF.

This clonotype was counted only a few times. CDR3 loop: CASSLSFSRVAADEKLFF. CDR3 sequence (DNA): TGCGCCAGCAGCTTGAGTTTTTCCAGGGTAGCGGCGGATGAAAAACTGTTTTTT. The chain has TRBV5-1 and TRBJ1-4; a possible D gene is TRBD1 (5 bases). Germline loops: CDR1 SGHRS, CDR2 YFSETQ. The V gene lost 1 base and the J gene lost 6 bases, with 22 bases spanning the gap. This CDR3 is built from 18 residues.

CDR3 region: CASSFRPAGVEQFF. In DNA form, the CDR3 reads TGTGCCAGCAGCTTCCGTCCAGCGGGAGTAGAGCAGTTCTTC. The chain recombines TRBV7-2 with TRBJ2-1; 8 bases are shared with TRBD2. Germline loops: CDR1 SGHTA, CDR2 FQGNSA. The CDR3 has 14 residues. Losses at the gene ends were 3 bases for V and 10 bases for J; bases not matched to a gene: 8.

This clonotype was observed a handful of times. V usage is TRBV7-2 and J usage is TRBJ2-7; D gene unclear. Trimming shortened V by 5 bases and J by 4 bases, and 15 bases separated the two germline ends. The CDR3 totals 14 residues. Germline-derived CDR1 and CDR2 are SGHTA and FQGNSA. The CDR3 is CASSQTSSPYEQYF. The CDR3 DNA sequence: TGTGCCAGCAGCCAGACCTCCTCCCCTTACGAGCAGTACTTC.

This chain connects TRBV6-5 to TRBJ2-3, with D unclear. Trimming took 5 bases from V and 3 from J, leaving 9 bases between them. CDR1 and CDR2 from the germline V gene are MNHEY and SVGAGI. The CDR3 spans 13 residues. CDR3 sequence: CASSTDWTDTQYF. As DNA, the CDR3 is TGTGCCAGCAGTACCGACTGGACAGATACGCAGTATTTT.

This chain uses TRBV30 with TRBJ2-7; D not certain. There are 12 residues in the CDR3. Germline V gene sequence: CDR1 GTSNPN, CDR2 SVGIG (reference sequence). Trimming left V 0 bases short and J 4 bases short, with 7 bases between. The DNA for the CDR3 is TGTGCCTGGAGTGTACAAGATTACGAGCAGTACTTC. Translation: CAWSVQDYEQYF. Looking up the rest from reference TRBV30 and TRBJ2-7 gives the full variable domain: SQTIHQWPATLVQPVGSPLSLECTVEGTSNPNLYWYRQAAGRGLQLLFYSVGIGQISSEVPQNLSASRPQDRQFILSSKKLLLSDSGFYLCAWSVQDYEQYFGPGTRLTVT.

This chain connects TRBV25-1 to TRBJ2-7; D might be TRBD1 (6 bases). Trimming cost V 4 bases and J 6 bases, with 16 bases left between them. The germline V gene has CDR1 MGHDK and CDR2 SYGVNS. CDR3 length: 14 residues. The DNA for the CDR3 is TGTGCCAGCAGTGTACAGGGTCGGAAGGGCGAGCAGTACTTC. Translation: CASSVQGRKGEQYF.

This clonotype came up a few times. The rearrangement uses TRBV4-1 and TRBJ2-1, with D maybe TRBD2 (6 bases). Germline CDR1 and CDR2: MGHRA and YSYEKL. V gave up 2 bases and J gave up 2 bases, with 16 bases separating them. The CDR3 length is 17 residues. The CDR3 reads CASSQFPIAAAYNEQFF. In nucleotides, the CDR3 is TGCGCCAGCAGCCAATTCCCTATAGCGGCTGCCTACAATGAGCAGTTCTTC.